This T cell receptor beta chain was documented in a study of CD8 T cells in Susac syndrome (dated by TCRdb to 2018 to 2020). Study-level background: Repertoire sequencing was used to test whether CD8+ T cell activation and differentiation in Susac syndrome was antigen driven. The paper as a whole reports these results and caveats: The TCR sequencing and HLA analysis was acknowledged to have included a relatively small number of individuals.

RNA was extracted with the RNeasy kit and about 0.5 to 1 ug was reverse transcribed using random hexamers. TCR beta CDR3 regions were amplified with the immunoSEQ multiplex PCR assay covering 54 Vbeta and 13 Jbeta segments. To correct PCR amplification bias, a synthetic template baseline was used for both primer optimization and computational correction. The authors' analysis ran thus. Only productive sequences were kept, with reads annotated to V, D and J genes according to IMGT and analyzed in immunoSEQ Analyzer. Clonality was computed as one minus Shannon entropy normalized by log2 of the number of productive unique sequences. Public and private clones were assessed among the 100 most prevalent clones of each patient and control. A clone was defined as Susac-specific if it was absent from the healthy and MS cohorts, from some 1,100 published viral clones and from other ImmuneACCESS disease sequences. TCRdb applied fastp at Q25 and MiXCR to the public reads, then kept only in-frame beta chains. A single entry per CDR3 protein holds the most common genes and DNA from its merged rows. It is TCRdb's table, rather than the study itself, that gives the V and J calls and clone size. The table for this sample lists about 250,000 distinct CDR3 sequences; over 85% of them were counted only once. The top ten hold 0.065% to 0.075% of the sample.

High-throughput TCR beta sequencing profiled peripheral blood CD8+ and CD4+ T cells from healthy donors, Susac syndrome patients and multiple sclerosis patients. The multiple sclerosis controls were treatment-naive patients whose relapsing-remitting disease, either stable or active, fulfilled the revised McDonald criteria. CD8+ TEMRA cells were enriched by FACS, while bulk CD8+ and CD4+ T cells were purified by magnetic negative isolation. Blood was collected in EDTA tubes and processed within 24 hours, with PBMCs isolated through density gradient centrifugation. PBMCs destined for TCR sequencing were cryopreserved in liquid nitrogen and later thawed in a 37 °C water bath. Purity of sorted or isolated CD4+, CD8+ and CD8+ TEMRA cells was at least 90%. As concerns this clonotype: Its binding antigen is unknown. No base-level quality is on record; no much larger clone is a single base apart.

Measured from the cysteine to the phenylalanine, the CDR3 is 15 residues long. Only the CDR3 region is kept as DNA, spanning 45 bases read in frame from base 1. Reading the germline V gene gives CDR1 MGHRA and CDR2 YSYEKL. Trimming accounts for 0 bases at V and 3 bases at J, while the number of junction bases matched to no gene is 4. The receptor's source is a human donor with multiple sclerosis. Sequencing was performed on CD4+ T cells from PBMCs. The V and J segments used are TRBV4-1 and TRBJ1-2; 7 nucleotides in the junction match TRBD1. The CDR3 reads as follows: CASSQEGTGDYGYTF. The DNA sequence is given as TGCGCCAGCAGCCAAGAGGGCACAGGGGACTATGGCTACACCTTC.